The entry below gives a single TCR beta chain sequence along with its context. Antigen specificity is unknown. The data originate from a study of radiation and T cells in renal cell carcinoma. Germline lookup yields CDR1 SNHLY and CDR2 FYNNEI. The CDR3 contains 15 residues. The germline V and J ends were trimmed by 3 bases and 8 bases, with 17 bases remaining between them. The sample's treatment: treatment-naive control, cytoreductive nephrectomy. Profiled with immunoSEQ multiplex PCR; TCRdb holds only in-frame clones, not every one. The sample consists of some 14,000 clones, 45% to 70% of them appearing once. General observations from the study: In nephrectomy-only tumors, top 100 clonotypes averaged 43%, versus 54% irradiated. Compared with controls, irradiated tumors had more, larger dominant CDR3 motifs. Tumor samples were small regions of around 0.92 g.

The receptor was isolated from a man aged 50-59 years with renal cell carcinoma. Sequenced material: tumor tissue, taken from a patient whose treatment was nephrectomy without radiotherapy. The chain couples TRBV2 to TRBJ1-3; TRBD1 might be the D (5 bases). CDR3 DNA sequence: TGTGCCAGCAGTGAGACAGCACTAATCGAGGACACCATATATTTT. Protein: CASSETALIEDTIYF.